This TCR beta chain stems from a study of shared clonotypes between healthy human individuals. This table comes from immunoSEQ multiplex PCR, and its TCRdb copy is limited to in-frame clones, with some not included. This table holds some 470,000 clones, 76% found once. CDR1 and CDR2 from the germline V gene are MDHEN and SYDVKM. The CDR3 is made up of 12 amino acids. The V end lost 4 bases, the J end lost 3 bases, and 6 bases lay between the germline ends. The clonotype originates from a middle-aged woman in good health. Some clones in this sample may be carry-over from other donors' samples. The sample comprised PBMCs. The chain carries TRBV28 and TRBJ2-5; no firm D call. CDR3 region: CASSWLEETQYF. DNA of the CDR3: TGTGCCAGCAGTTGGCTCGAAGAGACCCAGTACTTC.